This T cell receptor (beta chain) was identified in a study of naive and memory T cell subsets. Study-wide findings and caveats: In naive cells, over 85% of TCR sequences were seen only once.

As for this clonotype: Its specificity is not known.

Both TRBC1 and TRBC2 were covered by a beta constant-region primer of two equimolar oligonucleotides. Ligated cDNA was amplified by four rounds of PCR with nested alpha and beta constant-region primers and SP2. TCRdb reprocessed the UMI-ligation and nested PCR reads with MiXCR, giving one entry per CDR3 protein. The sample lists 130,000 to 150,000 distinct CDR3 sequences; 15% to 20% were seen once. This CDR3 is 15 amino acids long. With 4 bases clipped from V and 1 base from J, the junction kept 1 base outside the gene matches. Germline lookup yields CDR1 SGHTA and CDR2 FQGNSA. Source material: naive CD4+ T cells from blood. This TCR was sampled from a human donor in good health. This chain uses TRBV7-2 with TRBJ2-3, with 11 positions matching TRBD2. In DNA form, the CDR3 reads TGTGCCAGCAGCTCGACTAGCGGGGGCACAGATACGCAGTATTTT. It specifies CASSSTSGGTDTQYF.